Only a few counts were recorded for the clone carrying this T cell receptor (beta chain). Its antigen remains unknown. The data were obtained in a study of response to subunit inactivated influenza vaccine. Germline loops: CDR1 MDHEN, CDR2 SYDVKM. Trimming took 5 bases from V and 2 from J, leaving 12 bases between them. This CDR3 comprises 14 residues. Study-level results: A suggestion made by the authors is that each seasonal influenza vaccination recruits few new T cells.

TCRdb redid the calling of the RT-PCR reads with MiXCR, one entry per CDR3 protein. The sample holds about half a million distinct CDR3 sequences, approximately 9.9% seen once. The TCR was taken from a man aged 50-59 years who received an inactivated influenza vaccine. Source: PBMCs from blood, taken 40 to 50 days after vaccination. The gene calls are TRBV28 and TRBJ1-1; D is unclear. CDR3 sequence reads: CASSATVVNTEAFF. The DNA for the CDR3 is TGTGCCAGCAGTGCTACAGTAGTTAACACTGAAGCTTTCTTT.